This T cell receptor (beta chain) was identified during a study of blood T cell repertoires in COVID-19. Looking at the study overall: Samples of COVID-19 (acute and convalescent) were obtained from the United States, Italy and Spain. Sample material is recorded as cDNA or gDNA derived from T cells, B-cell-depleted T cells, or PBMCs.

CDR3 length: 18 residues. J lost 0 bases, V lost 5 bases, and 14 bases had no gene match. Germline V gene sequence: CDR1 LNHDA, CDR2 SQIVND (reference sequence). In the original analysis: Amplification from reference gene primers served as the basis for estimated nucleated cell counts. Using immunoSEQ multiplex PCR, the repertoire was profiled, and TCRdb retains in-frame clones only, with some absent. V, J and clone size are those of that table, while D and trimming were read from the DNA. The repertoire consists of 200,000 or so clones, with about 80% occurring once and the leading ten covering approximately 15%.

This TCR was sampled from a man aged 25 to 40 with active or convalescent COVID-19. The sample taken for sequencing was peripheral blood. The V call is TRBV19, the J call TRBJ2-3; TRBD1 agrees at 7 bases. CDR3 DNA sequence: TGTGCCAGTAGTTTTCGATATAGACAGGGTTCTAGCACAGATACGCAGTATTTT. Its translation: CASSFRYRQGSSTDTQYF.